This T cell receptor beta chain was sequenced for a study of blood T cells in healthy people across ages. With a J-beta primer mix and a sample-barcoded 5' primer, a second PCR ran about 6 to 11 cycles. Each of the cDNA molecules was tagged by a template-switch adaptor with 12 random nucleotides. One entry per CDR3 protein results from TCRdb running MiXCR on the 5' RACE reads. The sample consists of hundreds of thousands of distinct CDR3 sequences, approximately 30% of them appearing once. This CDR3 contains 14 residues. V lost 10 bases, J lost 3 bases, and 11 bases stayed unmatched. The germline V gene encodes CDR1 LGHDT and CDR2 YNNKEL (reference sequence). Study-level findings and limits: Researchers report that TCR beta diversity correlated strongly with naive T cell percentage.

Points on this clonotype: No antigen is known for it.

The sample comprised blood. The TCR originated in a woman over 75 in good health. The V and J genes are TRBV3-1 and TRBJ2-5, with 7 nucleotides matching TRBD2. The chain's CDR3 is CANMTTAGEETQYF. The CDR3 nucleotides read TGTGCCAACATGACCACCGCGGGGGAAGAGACCCAGTACTTC.